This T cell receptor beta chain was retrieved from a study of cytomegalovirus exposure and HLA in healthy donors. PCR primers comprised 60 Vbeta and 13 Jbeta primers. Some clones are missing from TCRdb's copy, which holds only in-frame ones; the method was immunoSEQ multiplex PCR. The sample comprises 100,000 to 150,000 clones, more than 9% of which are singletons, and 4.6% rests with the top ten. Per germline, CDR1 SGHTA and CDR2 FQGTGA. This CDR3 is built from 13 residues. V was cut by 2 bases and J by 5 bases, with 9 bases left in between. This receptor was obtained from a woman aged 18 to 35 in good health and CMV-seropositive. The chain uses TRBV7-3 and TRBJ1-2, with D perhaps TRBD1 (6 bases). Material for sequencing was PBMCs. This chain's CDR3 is CASSLGGGYGYTF. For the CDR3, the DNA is TGTGCCAGCAGCTTAGGGGGCGGATATGGCTACACCTTC.